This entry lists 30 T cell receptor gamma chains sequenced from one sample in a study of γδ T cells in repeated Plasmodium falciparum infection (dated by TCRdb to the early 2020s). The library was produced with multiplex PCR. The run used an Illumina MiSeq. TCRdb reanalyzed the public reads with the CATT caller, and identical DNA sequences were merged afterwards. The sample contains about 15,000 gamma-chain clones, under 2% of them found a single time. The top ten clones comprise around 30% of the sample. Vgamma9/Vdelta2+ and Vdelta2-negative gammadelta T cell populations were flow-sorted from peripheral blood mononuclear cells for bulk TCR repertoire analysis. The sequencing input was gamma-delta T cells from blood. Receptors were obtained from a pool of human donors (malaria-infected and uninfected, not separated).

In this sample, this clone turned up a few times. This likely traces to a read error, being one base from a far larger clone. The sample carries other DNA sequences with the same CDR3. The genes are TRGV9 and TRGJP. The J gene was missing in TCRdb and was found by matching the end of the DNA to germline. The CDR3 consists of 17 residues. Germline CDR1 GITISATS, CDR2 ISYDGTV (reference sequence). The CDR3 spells CALWEEIQELGKKIKVF. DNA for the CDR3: TGTGCCTTGTGGGAGGAGATACAAGAGTTGGGCAAAAAGATCAAGGTATTT.

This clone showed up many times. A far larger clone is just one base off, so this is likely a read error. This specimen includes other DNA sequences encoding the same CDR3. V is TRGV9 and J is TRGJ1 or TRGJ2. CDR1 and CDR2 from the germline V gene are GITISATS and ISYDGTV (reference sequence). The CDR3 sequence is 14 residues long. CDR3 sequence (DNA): TGTGCCTTGTGGGAGGCCCACCCTTATTATAAGAAACTCTTC. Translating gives CALWEAHPYYKKLF.

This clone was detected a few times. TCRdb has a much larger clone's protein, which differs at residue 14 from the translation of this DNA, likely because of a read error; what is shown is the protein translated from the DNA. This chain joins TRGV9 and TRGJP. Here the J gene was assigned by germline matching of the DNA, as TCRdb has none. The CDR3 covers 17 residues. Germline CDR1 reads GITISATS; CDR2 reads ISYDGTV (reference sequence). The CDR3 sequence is CALWVYVQELGKKVKVF. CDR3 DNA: TGTGCCTTGTGGGTGTATGTCCAAGAGTTGGGCAAAAAAGTCAAGGTATTT.

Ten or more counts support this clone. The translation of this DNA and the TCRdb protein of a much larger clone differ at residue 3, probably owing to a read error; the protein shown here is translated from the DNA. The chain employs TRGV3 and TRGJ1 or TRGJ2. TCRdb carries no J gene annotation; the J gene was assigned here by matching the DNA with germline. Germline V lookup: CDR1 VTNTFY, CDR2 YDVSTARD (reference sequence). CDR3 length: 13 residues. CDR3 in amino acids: CAPWDGLHYKKLF. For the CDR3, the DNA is TGTGCCCCCTGGGACGGACTTCATTATAAGAAACTCTTT.

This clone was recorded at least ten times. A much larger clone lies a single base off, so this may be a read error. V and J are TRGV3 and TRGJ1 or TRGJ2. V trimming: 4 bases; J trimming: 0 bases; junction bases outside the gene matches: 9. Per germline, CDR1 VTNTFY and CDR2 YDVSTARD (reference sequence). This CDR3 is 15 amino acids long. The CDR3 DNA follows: TGTGCCACCTGGGATCCCCGAAGGAATTATTATAAGAAACTCTTT. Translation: CATWDPRRNYYKKLF.

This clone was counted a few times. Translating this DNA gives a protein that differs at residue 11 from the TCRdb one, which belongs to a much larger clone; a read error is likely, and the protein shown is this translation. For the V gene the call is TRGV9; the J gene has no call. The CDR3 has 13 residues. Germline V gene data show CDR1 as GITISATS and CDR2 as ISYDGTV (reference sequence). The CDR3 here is CALWEVWDYKELF. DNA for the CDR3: TGTGCCTTGTGGGAGGTGTGGGATTATAAGGAACTCTTT.

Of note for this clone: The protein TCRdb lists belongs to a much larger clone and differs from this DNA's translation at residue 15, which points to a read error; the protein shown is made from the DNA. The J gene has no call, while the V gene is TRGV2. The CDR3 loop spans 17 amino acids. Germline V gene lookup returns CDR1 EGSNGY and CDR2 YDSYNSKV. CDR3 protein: CATWDGPDPVSDWIRTF. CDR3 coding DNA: TGTGCCACCTGGGACGGGCCAGATCCCGTTAGTGATTGGATCAGGACGTTT.

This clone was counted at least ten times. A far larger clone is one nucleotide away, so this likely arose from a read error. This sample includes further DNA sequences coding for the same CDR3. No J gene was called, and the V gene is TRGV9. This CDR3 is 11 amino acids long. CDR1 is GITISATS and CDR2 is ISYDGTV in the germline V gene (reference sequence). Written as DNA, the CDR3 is TGTGCCTTGTGGGAGGACTATAAGAAGCTCTTT. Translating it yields CALWEDYKKLF.

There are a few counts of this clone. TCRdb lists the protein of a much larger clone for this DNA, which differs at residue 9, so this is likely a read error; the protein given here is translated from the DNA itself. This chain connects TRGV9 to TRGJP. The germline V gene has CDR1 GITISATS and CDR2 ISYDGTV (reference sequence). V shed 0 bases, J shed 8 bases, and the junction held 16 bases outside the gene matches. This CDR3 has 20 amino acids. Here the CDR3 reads CALWEVEQCGKKLGKKIKVF. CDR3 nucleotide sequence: TGTGCCTTGTGGGAGGTGGAGCAATGTGGCAAAAAGTTGGGCAAAAAAATCAAGGTATTT.

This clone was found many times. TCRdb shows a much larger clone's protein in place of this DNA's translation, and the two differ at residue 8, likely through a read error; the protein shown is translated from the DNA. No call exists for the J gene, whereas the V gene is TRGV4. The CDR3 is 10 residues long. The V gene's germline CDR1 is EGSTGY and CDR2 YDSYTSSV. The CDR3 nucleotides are TGTGCCACGGTTTACCGTTGGGAACTCTTT. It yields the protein CATVYRWELF.

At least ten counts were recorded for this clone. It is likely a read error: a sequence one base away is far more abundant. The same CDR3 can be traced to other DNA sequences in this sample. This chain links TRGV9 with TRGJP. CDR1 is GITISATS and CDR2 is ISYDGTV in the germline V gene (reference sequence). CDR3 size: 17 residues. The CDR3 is CALWEVPQELGKKIKVF. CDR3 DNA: TGTGCCTTGTGGGAGGTGCCTCAAGAGTTGGGCAAAAAAATCAAGGTGTTT.

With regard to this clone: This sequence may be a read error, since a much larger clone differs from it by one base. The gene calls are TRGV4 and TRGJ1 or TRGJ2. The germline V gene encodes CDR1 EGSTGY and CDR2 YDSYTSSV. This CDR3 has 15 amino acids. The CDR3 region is CASWDWEWPEYKKLF. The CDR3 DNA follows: TGTGCCTCCTGGGATTGGGAGTGGCCCGAGTATAAGAAACTCTTT.

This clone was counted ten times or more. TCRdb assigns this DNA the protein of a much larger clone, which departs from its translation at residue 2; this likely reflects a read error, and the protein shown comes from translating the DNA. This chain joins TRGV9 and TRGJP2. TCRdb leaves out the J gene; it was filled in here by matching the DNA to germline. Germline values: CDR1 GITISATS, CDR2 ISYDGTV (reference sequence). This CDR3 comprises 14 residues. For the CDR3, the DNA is TGTACCTTGTGGGAGGGGAGTAGTGATTGGATCAAGACGTTT. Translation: CTLWEGSSDWIKTF.

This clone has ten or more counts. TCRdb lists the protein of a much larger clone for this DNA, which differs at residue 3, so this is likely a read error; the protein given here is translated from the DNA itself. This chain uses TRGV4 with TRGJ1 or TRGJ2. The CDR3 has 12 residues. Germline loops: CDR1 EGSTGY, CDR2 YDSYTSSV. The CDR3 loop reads CAPWPNYYKKLF. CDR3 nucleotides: TGTGCCCCCTGGCCGAATTATTATAAGAAACTCTTT.

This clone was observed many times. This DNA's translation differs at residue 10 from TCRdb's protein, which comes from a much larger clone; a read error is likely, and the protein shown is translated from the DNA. CDR3 sequence reads: CALWEVRVGLYYKKLF. The CDR3 bases are TGTGCCTTGTGGGAGGTGCGTGTGGGGCTCTATTATAAGAAACTCTTT. This chain links TRGV9 with TRGJ1 or TRGJ2. J gave up 4 bases and V 0 bases, and 12 bases lay outside the gene matches. CDR3 length: 16 amino acids. CDR1 is GITISATS, CDR2 ISYDGTV, per germline (reference sequence).

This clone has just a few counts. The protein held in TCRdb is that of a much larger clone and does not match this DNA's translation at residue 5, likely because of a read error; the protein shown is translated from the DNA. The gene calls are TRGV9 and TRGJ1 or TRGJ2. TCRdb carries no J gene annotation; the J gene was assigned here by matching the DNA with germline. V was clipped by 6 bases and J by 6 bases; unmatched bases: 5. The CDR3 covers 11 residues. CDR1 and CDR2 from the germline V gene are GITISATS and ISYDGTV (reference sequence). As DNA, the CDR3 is TGTGCCTTGTGGATATCTTATAAGAAACTCTTT. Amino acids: CALWISYKKLF.

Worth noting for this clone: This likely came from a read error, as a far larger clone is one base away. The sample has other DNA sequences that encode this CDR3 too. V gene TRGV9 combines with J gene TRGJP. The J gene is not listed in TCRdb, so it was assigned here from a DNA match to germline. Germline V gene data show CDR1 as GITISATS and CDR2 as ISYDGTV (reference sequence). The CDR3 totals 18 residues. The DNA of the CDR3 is TGTGCCTTGTGGGAGGTGCATTCGGGAGAGTTGGGCAAAAAGATCAAGGTATTT. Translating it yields CALWEVHSGELGKKIKVF.

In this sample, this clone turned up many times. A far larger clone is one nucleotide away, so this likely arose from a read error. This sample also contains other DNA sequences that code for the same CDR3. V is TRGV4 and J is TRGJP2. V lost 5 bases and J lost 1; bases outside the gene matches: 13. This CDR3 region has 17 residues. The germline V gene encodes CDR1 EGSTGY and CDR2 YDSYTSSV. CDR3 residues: CATWAHHPRSSDWIKTF. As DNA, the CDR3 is TGTGCCACCTGGGCCCACCATCCACGTAGTAGTGATTGGATCAAGACGTTT.

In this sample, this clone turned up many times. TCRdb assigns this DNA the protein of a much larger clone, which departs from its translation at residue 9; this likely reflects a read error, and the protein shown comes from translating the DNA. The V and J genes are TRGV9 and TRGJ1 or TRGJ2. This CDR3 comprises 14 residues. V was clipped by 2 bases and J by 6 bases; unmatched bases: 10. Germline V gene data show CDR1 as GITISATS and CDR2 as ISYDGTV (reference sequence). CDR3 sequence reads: CALWEEFKCYKKLF. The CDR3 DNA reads TGTGCCTTGTGGGAGGAATTCAAATGTTATAAGAAACTCTTT.

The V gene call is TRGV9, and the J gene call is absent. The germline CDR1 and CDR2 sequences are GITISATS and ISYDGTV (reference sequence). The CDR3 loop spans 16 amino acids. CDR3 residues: CALWARRELGKKSKVF. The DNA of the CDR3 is TGTGCCTTGTGGGCAAGGAGAGAGTTGGGCAAAAAAAGCAAGGTGTTT.

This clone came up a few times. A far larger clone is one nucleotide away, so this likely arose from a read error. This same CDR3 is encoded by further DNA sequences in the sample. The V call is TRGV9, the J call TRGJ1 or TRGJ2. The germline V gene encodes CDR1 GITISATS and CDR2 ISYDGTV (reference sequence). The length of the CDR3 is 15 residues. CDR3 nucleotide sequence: TGTGCCTTGTGGGAATATGGTGTGCTTTATTACAAGAAACTCTTT. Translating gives CALWEYGVLYYKKLF.

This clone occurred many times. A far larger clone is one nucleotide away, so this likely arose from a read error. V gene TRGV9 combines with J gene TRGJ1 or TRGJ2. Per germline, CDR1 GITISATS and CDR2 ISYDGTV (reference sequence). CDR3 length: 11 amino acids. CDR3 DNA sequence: TGTGCCTTGTGGGAGGTGCATGAGAAGCTCTTT. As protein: CALWEVHEKLF.

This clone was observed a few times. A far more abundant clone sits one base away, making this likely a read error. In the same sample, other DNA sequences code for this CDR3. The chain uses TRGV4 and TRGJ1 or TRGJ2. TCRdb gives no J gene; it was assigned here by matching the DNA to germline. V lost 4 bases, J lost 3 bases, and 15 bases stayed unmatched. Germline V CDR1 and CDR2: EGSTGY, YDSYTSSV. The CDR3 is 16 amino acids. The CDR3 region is CATWDETQRSYYKKLF. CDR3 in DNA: TGTGCCACCTGGGACGAAACACAAAGGAGTTATTATAAGAAACTCTTT.

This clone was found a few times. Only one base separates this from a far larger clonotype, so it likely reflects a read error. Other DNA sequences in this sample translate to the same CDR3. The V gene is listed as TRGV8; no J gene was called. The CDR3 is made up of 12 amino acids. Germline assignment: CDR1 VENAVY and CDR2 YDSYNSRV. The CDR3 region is CATWPQRYKKLF. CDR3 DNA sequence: TGTGCCACCTGGCCTCAGCGGTATAAGAAGCTCTTT.

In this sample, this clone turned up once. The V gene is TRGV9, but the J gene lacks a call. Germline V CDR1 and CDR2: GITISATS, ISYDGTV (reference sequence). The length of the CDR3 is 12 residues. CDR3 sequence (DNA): TGTGCCTTGTGGGAGGAAAATTATTATAAGATATTC. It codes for CALWEENYYKIF.

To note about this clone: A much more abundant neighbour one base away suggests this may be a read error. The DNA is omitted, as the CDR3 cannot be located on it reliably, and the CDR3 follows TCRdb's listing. The CDR3 here is CATINSLAVEQHWLSQVSIGRIQHF. The J gene went uncalled, whereas the V gene is TRGV3. Germline V gives CDR1 VTNTFY, CDR2 YDVSTARD (reference sequence). The CDR3 is 25 amino acids long, termini counted.

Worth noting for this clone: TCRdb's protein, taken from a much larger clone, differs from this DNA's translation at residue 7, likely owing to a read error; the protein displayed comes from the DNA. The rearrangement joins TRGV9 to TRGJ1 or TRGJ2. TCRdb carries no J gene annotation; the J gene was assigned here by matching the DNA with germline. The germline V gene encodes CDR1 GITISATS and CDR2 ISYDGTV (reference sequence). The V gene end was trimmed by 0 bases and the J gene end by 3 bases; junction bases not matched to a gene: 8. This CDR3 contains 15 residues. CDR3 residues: CALWEVYPAYYKKLF. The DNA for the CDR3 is TGTGCCTTGTGGGAGGTGTACCCTGCTTATTATAAGAAACTCTTT.

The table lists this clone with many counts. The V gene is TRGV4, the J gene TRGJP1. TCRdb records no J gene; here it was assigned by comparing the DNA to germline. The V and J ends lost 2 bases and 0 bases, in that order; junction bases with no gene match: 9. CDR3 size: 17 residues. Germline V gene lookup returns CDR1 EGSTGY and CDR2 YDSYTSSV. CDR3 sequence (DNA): TGTGCCACCTGGGATGCTTGGGGGAATACCACTGGTTGGTTCAAGATATTT. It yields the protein CATWDAWGNTTGWFKIF.

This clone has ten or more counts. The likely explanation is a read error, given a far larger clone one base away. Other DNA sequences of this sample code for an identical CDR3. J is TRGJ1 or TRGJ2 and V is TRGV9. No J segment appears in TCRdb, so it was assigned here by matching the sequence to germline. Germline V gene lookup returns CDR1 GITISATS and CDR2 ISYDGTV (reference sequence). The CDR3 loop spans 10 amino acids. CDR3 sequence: CALWYYKKLF. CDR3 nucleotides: TGTGCTTTGTGGTATTATAAGAAACTCTTT.

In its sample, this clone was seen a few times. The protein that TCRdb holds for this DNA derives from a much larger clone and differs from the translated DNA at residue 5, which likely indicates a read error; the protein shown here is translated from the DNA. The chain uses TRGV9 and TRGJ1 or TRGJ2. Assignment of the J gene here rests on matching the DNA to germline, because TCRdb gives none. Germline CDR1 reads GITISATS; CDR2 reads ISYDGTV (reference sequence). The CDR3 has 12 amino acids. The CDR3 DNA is TGTGCCTTGTGGAAGGTGGAGGATAAGAAACTCTTT. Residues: CALWKVEDKKLF.